This T cell receptor (beta chain) appears in the sequencing data of a study of CD8+ T cells in alopecia areata. In the case of this clone: The antigen is not known.

Documented treatment: oral pan-JAK inhibitor, 5-10 mg twice daily. Separation by sorting yielded CD4+ and CD8+ T cells from PBMCs. Findings and caveats of the study: For baseline CD8+ expansion, any link to response stays uncertain with one nonresponder. Scalp clonality decreased significantly with tofacitinib, and so did expanded CD8+ clones among the top 100.

Per germline, CDR1 SNHLY and CDR2 FYNNEI. Deletions cut 2 bases from V and 5 bases from J, with 10 bases between. The CDR3 has 13 residues. Extraction and reverse transcription of RNA yielded cDNA as the sequencing template. Only in-frame clones appear in the TCRdb table, and some are missing; sequencing was by immunoSEQ multiplex PCR. This table has some 110,000 clones, 50% to 75% appearing once. The TCR originated in a human donor with alopecia areata. The sequenced sample was CD8+ T cells sorted from blood, obtained at week 4, from a patient treated with tofacitinib. J is TRBJ2-7 and V is TRBV2; D tentatively fits TRBD1 or TRBD2 (5 bases each). The CDR3 DNA reads as TGTGCCAGCAGTGAATCGGGGCCCCACGAGCAGTACTTC. Protein product: CASSESGPHEQYF.